Listed below are T cell receptor beta chains from one sample, sequenced in a study of blood T cell repertoires in COVID-19. Sequencing was performed with immunoSEQ multiplex PCR; in TCRdb, only in-frame clones are kept and a portion is missing. In the table there are approximately 180,000 clones, roughly 88% of which are singletons. Sequencing was done on a sample of peripheral blood. The receptors stem from a woman in her thirties or forties with COVID-19, enrolled during active disease. The CDR3 runs from the conserved cysteine through the conserved F or W. The order of the fields is D gene, V gene, J gene, clone size, CDR3 DNA, CDR3 protein. The D gene is left open where the match is weak. Not every row has a clone size; where given, it reads once, few, many or a size class.

TRBD1,TRBV11-2,TRBJ1-6,-,TGTGCCAGCAGCTTAGTCCGGGACAGTAATTCACCCCTCCACTTT,CASSLVRDSNSPLHF
-,TRBV12-3/TRBV12-4,TRBJ1-2,-,TGTGCCAGCAGTTTGGGAGATGCCTATGGCTACACCTTC,CASSLGDAYGYTF
-,TRBV6-5,TRBJ2-1,-,TGTGCCAGCACCCGTGCGGGCGAGCAGTTCTTC,CASTRAGEQFF
TRBD1,TRBV6-1,TRBJ2-7,-,TGTGCCAGCAGTGAATGGGCGCAGGGGGCGAGGGAGCAGTACTTC,CASSEWAQGAREQYF
-,TRBV29-1,TRBJ1-1,once,TGCAGCGTTTTCGCCTGGCAGGTAAAGAACACTGAAGCTTTCTTT,CSVFAWQVKNTEAFF
-,TRBV24-1,TRBJ2-4,-,TGTGCCACCAGTGATTCTCAGGCTTCCAAAAACATTCAGTACTTC,CATSDSQASKNIQYF
TRBD1,TRBV28,TRBJ1-1,-,TGTGCCAGCAGACGCGGACAGGGGAGGGTACCCAAAGCTTTCTTT,CASRRGQGRVPKAFF
TRBD1,TRBV5-1,TRBJ1-1,-,TGCGCCAGCAGCCCCGGGACAGGAAATCTACTTGAAGCTTTCTTT,CASSPGTGNLLEAFF
-,TRBV7-2,TRBJ2-3,-,TGTGCCAGCAGCACCACAGGGGGACTAACACAATTTACGCAGTATTTT,CASSTTGGLTQFTQYF
TRBD2,TRBV27,TRBJ2-7,-,TGTGCCAGCTCTGGGGTGGTAGCGGGAGTGTCCTCCTACGAGCAGTACTTC,CASSGVVAGVSSYEQYF
TRBD1,TRBV19,TRBJ1-4,few,TGTGCCAGTAGTATAGATGGACAGGGGAATGAAAAACTGTTTTTT,CASSIDGQGNEKLFF
-,TRBV10-1,TRBJ2-7,-,TGCGCCAGCAGTAACCCTACGGGCGAGCAGTACTTC,CASSNPTGEQYF
-,TRBV28,TRBJ1-1,-,TGTGCCAGCAGTTTCACAGGGTGGACTGAAGCTTTCTTT,CASSFTGWTEAFF
-,TRBV29-1,TRBJ1-3,-,TGCAGCGTAAAAGGGGGACCGAACTCTGGAAACACCATATATTTT,CSVKGGPNSGNTIYF
TRBD1,TRBV24-1,TRBJ2-7,-,TGTGCCACCAGTGACTTCGGACAGGGCTACGAGCAGTACTTC,CATSDFGQGYEQYF
-,TRBV7-2,TRBJ2-7,few,TGTGCCAGCAGCTTTAATGGGGCTAACGAGCAGTACTTC,CASSFNGANEQYF
TRBD1,TRBV2,TRBJ1-2,-,TGTGCCAGCAGCCTCCTGACAGGGACTGGCTATGGCTACACCTTC,CASSLLTGTGYGYTF
TRBD1,TRBV5-1,TRBJ2-1,-,TGCGCCAGCAGCCCAAGGGGGCCCAATGAGCAGTTCTTC,CASSPRGPNEQFF
-,TRBV12-3/TRBV12-4,TRBJ2-7,few,TGTGCCAGCAGTTCGTTCTTCGGGCAGTACTTC,CASSSFFGQYF
-,TRBV10-1,TRBJ2-3,-,TGCGCCAGCAGTGTCTTTGTGGCGGGGCAAGATACGCAGTATTTT,CASSVFVAGQDTQYF
TRBD1,TRBV7-6,TRBJ1-1,once,TGTGCCAGCAGCTTAGGGGACAGGGGGTCGACTGAAGCTTTCTTT,CASSLGDRGSTEAFF
TRBD2,TRBV10-2,TRBJ2-5,-,TGCGCCAGCAGGGGGCCTAGCGGGGGTCCTGGGGAGACCCAGTACTTC,CASRGPSGGPGETQYF
TRBD1,TRBV2,TRBJ1-4,-,TGTGCCAGCAGTGATAGAAGGACAGGAGGAGAAAAACTGTTTTTT,CASSDRRTGGEKLFF
-,TRBV7-2,TRBJ2-7,-,TGTGCCAGCAGCTTAAGGCGACAGTCAACCTACGAGCAGTACTTC,CASSLRRQSTYEQYF
-,TRBV2,TRBJ2-5,-,TGTGCCAGCAGTGAAAACGTTAACTCTCACTTC,CASSENVNSHF
-,TRBV2,TRBJ1-1,-,TGTGCCAGCAGTGATCAGAGAGGGGAAGCTTTCTTT,CASSDQRGEAFF
TRBD1,TRBV19,TRBJ1-2,-,TGTGCCACCTCACCCTCGACAGGGGGTAACTATGGCTACACCTTC,CATSPSTGGNYGYTF
-,TRBV3-1/TRBV3-2,TRBJ1-2,-,TGTGCCAGCAGCCGGCGACTGTCGATGGCCTATGGCTACACCTTC,CASSRRLSMAYGYTF
-,TRBV9,TRBJ2-7,-,TGTGCCAGCAGCGTAGGTCCAGGATCCTACGAGCAGTACTTC,CASSVGPGSYEQYF
TRBD1,TRBV6-5,TRBJ2-4,-,TGTGCCAGCAGGGCGGGGACAGGGGGCGCGGACATTCAGTACTTC,CASRAGTGGADIQYF
TRBD2,TRBV24-1,TRBJ2-1,-,TGTGCCACCAGCAGCGGGGGGGGGATTAATGAGCAGTTCTTC,CATSSGGGINEQFF
-,TRBV7-9,TRBJ2-3,-,TGTGCCAGCAGACCAGACAGACTCACAGATACGCAGTATTTT,CASRPDRLTDTQYF
-,TRBV7-6,TRBJ1-2,-,TGTGCCAGCAGCACAAGGACGTGGCGGGCTTCGGAGGGCTACACCTTC,CASSTRTWRASEGYTF
-,TRBV9,TRBJ1-2,-,TGTGCCAGCAGCGTAGCTCCAAGACTCGGGAGGACTGACTATGGCTACACCTTC,CASSVAPRLGRTDYGYTF
-,TRBV28,TRBJ1-2,-,TGTGCCAGCAGAACGGGGGGCAGTTTGTATGGCTACACCTTC,CASRTGGSLYGYTF
TRBD2,TRBV28,TRBJ2-5,-,TGTGCCAGCAGTTTAATTAGGACTAGATCCGAGACCCAGTACTTC,CASSLIRTRSETQYF
TRBD1,TRBV2,TRBJ1-5,-,TGTGCCAGCAGGAAGACAGGGGACCAGCCCCAGCATTTT,CASRKTGDQPQHF
TRBD1,TRBV6-6,TRBJ1-2,-,TGTGCCAGCCTCAAGGGGGCTGACTATGGCTACACCTTC,CASLKGADYGYTF
TRBD2,TRBV13,TRBJ2-7,-,TGTGCCAGCAGCTCTACGGGACTAGCGGGAGGAAACGAGCAGTACTTC,CASSSTGLAGGNEQYF
TRBD2,TRBV10-1,TRBJ2-7,-,TGCGCCAGCAGTGATCGGACTAGCGGTCCCGGGCAGTACTTC,CASSDRTSGPGQYF
-,TRBV18,TRBJ2-1,once,TGTGCCAGCTCACCTAGTCAGCGGAGATACAATGAGCAGTTCTTC,CASSPSQRRYNEQFF
-,TRBV3-1/TRBV3-2,TRBJ2-1,-,TGTGCCAGCAGCCAAGGTACTGCCTCCTACAATGAGCAGTTCTTC,CASSQGTASYNEQFF
TRBD1,TRBV5-6,TRBJ2-7,-,TGTGCCAGCAGCTTATGGGACAGGGGGGCGGTGGAGCAGTACTTC,CASSLWDRGAVEQYF
TRBD2,TRBV9,TRBJ2-1,-,TGTGCCAGCAGCGTAGGGCTAGCGGGAGGGCCCACTGAGCAGTTCTTC,CASSVGLAGGPTEQFF
-,TRBV27,TRBJ2-5,once,TGTGCCAGCAGGGACTTCCAAGAGACCCAGTACTTC,CASRDFQETQYF
-,TRBV5-8,TRBJ1-2,-,TGTGCCAGCAGCTTGGAGATTCGACAGAACTATGGCTACACCTTC,CASSLEIRQNYGYTF
-,TRBV7-3,TRBJ1-5,-,TGTGCCAGCAGCTTAACAGGGGATCAGCCCCAGCATTTT,CASSLTGDQPQHF
TRBD1,TRBV5-4,TRBJ1-5,-,TGTGCCAGCAGCGAACGATCCGGGACAGCTAGCAATCAGCCCCAGCATTTT,CASSERSGTASNQPQHF
TRBD1,TRBV5-1,TRBJ1-2,-,TGCGCCAGCAGTACAGGGGGCGGCTATGGCTACACCTTC,CASSTGGGYGYTF
-,TRBV7-6,TRBJ1-2,-,TGTGCCAGCAGCTTAAGGGGGTCCGGGACGGTACCCTTCTATGGCTACACCTTC,CASSLRGSGTVPFYGYTF
-,TRBV19,TRBJ1-6,-,TGTGCCAGTAGTATCGGGAAAACGGATTCACCCCTCCACTTT,CASSIGKTDSPLHF
-,TRBV6-1,TRBJ1-2,-,TGTGCCAGCAGTGAAGCTAGTACGGGGAACTATGGCTACACCTTC,CASSEASTGNYGYTF
TRBD2,TRBV12-3/TRBV12-4,TRBJ2-1,-,TGTGCCAGCAGTTTATATCTAGCGGGGGAGCAGTTCTTC,CASSLYLAGEQFF